A single count supports the clone carrying this T cell receptor beta chain. The antigen is undetermined. The sample belongs to a study of graft-versus-host responses after intestinal transplantation. The assay was immunoSEQ multiplex PCR, and TCRdb's table has in-frame clones only and misses some. The sample lists some 110,000 clones, just under 95% seen once, with 0.9% to 1.5% in the top ten. Study-wide findings and caveats: Early post-transplant falls in HvG clones accompanied the peak levels of circulating GvH clones.

This CDR3 region has 16 residues. CDR1 is MNHNY and CDR2 is SVGAGI in the germline V gene (reference sequence). V was clipped by 4 bases and J by 7 bases; unmatched bases: 11. This rearrangement joins TRBV6-6 to TRBJ2-1; 9 nucleotides agree with TRBD2. The source of this sequence is a human donor who was the organ donor for an intestinal transplant. Sequences were derived from unstimulated CD8+ T cells sorted from spleen or lymph node cells, sampled before transplant. The CDR3 protein is CASSSLAGAVRNEQFF. Written as DNA, the CDR3 is TGTGCCAGCAGTTCGTTAGCGGGAGCTGTACGTAATGAGCAGTTCTTC.